The clone carrying this T cell receptor (beta chain) has at least ten counts. This sample's TCRbeta library carried unique molecular identifier barcodes. Using its own MiXCR run on the PCR reads, TCRdb lists one record per CDR3 protein. The sample contains 200,000 to 250,000 distinct CDR3 sequences, about a tenth of which appear only once. This sample stems from a study of T-cell reconstitution after alpha-beta-depleted transplantation in children. Germline loops: CDR1 LNHNV, CDR2 YYDKDF (reference sequence). Trimming removed 5 bases from V and 4 bases from J; junction bases left unmatched: 6. This CDR3 has 15 residues.

This clonotype originated in a child under two years old with acute myeloid leukemia, due to receive a stem cell transplant. The chain is built from TRBV15 and TRBJ2-1, with 9 bases identical to TRBD2. The source was PBMCs, collected before TCRalphabeta/CD19-depleted stem cell transplant. This chain's CDR3 is CATSGGLASYNEQFF. For the CDR3, the DNA is TGTGCCACCAGCGGCGGACTAGCGAGTTACAATGAGCAGTTCTTC.